This TCR beta chain was found in a study of regulatory T cells in long-lasting Graves disease. Regarding the study as a whole: Newly diagnosed disease favored TRBV20-1 and TRBJ2-1 over persistent disease. Persistent Graves' disease cases displayed lower TCR diversity than newly diagnosed ones. Limited sample numbers may have lowered accuracy.

Time point reported: newly diagnosed GD, antithyroid drugs for less than 3 months. RNA from PBMCs was the source of the TCR library. V was clipped by 6 bases and J by 0 bases, with 14 bases between them. The CDR3 runs 15 residues. Germline V lookup: CDR1 MDHEN, CDR2 SYDVKM. This clonotype was seen repeatedly, ten times or more. Its matching antigen is unknown. For TCR beta, libraries came from iRepertoire HTBI primers and Arm-PCR of CDR3 regions. TCRdb re-analysed the multiplex PCR reads in MiXCR, keeping a single row per CDR3 protein. This table has roughly 500,000 distinct CDR3 sequences, around 13% appearing once. In addition, the sample was reused for a study of T cells in Graves' hyperthyroidism and ophthalmopathy. That study adds: In the first-round RT-PCR of the TCR CDR3, the HTBI primer set was used.

This receptor was obtained from a woman aged 25-40 years with Graves disease. The chain joins TRBV28 to TRBJ1-1, with D tentatively TRBD1 (5 bases). Material: peripheral blood mononuclear cells (PBMCs), obtained at new diagnosis, from a patient treated with antithyroid drugs. The CDR3 region is CASSASGVMNTEAFF. The CDR3 bases are TGTGCCAGCAGCGCCTCGGGGGTGATGAACACTGAAGCTTTCTTT. Full variable domain (rest looked up from reference TRBV28 and TRBJ1-1): DVKVTQSSRYLVKRTGEKVFLECVQDMDHENMFWYRQDPGLGLRLIYFSYDVKMKEKGDIPEGYSVSREKKERFSLILESASTNQTSMYLCASSASGVMNTEAFFGQGTRLTVV.